Below are 2 T cell receptor beta chains sequenced from a single sample in a study of T cell clonotyping in hematopoietic cell transplantation listed by TCRdb under 2021. The library was prepared using the immunoSEQ multiplex PCR assay. TCRdb obtained this table from immuneACCESS and retained in-frame rearrangements with V and J assigned. These tables miss some clones; where compared with another copy, unresolved V genes account for less than half of the shortfall, and the remainder is unexplained. In this sample the table shows roughly 40,000 clones, about 95% of which occur a single time. 0.85% to 0.9% of the sample lies in the top ten. Material: peripheral blood mononuclear cells. The receptors were gathered from a woman aged 50 to 60 in good health. Some clones in this sample may be carry-over from other donors' samples.

This chain joins TRBV5-1 and TRBJ1-4; 7 bases agree with TRBD1. CDR3 length equals 15 residues. CDR1 is SGHRS and CDR2 is YFSETQ in the germline V gene. J was trimmed by 7 bases and V by 4 bases; bases with no gene match: 10. CDR3 in DNA: TGCGCCAGCAGCCTGGCGACAGGGTTGGGTGAAAAACTGTTTTTT. It yields the protein CASSLATGLGEKLFF.

This rearrangement joins TRBV28 to TRBJ2-7, with D maybe TRBD2 (5 bases). CDR1 and CDR2 from the germline V gene are MDHEN and SYDVKM. This CDR3 contains 14 residues. V shed 0 bases and J shed 6 bases, with 12 bases lying between them. The CDR3 is CASSLWVRTLEQYF. CDR3 coding DNA: TGTGCCAGCAGTTTATGGGTCAGGACTCTCGAGCAGTACTTC.